The 10 T cell receptor beta chains below all came from one sample that was sequenced in a study of T cell responses to AZD1222 COVID-19 vaccine listed by TCRdb under 2021. The time point label on this specimen signifies: baseline before first vaccination. The library was prepared using the immunoSEQ multiplex PCR assay. TCRdb obtained this table from immuneACCESS and retained in-frame rearrangements with V and J assigned. These tables miss some clones; where compared with another copy, unresolved V genes account for less than half of the shortfall, and the remainder is unexplained. The sample includes around 120,000 clones, with 90% to 95% observed a single time. Clones ranked in the top ten supply roughly 2.2% of the sample. The specimen was peripheral blood, collected on day 0 of AZD1222 vaccination. These TCRs come from an adult in good health.

The count of this clone is one. This sequence joins TRBV7-9 and TRBJ1-1; TRBD1 matches 7 bases. The CDR3 has 14 amino acids. J gave up 1 base and V 5 bases, and 4 bases lay outside the gene matches. Per the germline V gene, CDR1 is SEHNR and CDR2 is FQNEAQ (reference sequence). The CDR3 spells CASSTRDRNTEAFF. The CDR3 DNA is TGTGCCAGCAGCACCCGGGACAGGAACACTGAAGCTTTCTTT.

Here the CDR3 DNA reads TGTGCCAGCAGCGTAGCTCCTGACAGGGGAGAGCAGTACTTC. This gives the protein CASSVAPDRGEQYF. The chain employs TRBV9 and TRBJ2-7; 8 nucleotides align to TRBD1. CDR3 length equals 14 residues. Per the germline V gene, CDR1 is SGDLS and CDR2 is YYNGEE. Trimming took 0 bases from V and 7 from J; bases not matched to a gene: 6.

This chain links TRBV7-3 with TRBJ2-1; the D is unclear. Trimming cost V 5 bases and J 5 bases, with 10 bases left between them. The CDR3 has 13 residues. CDR1 and CDR2 from the germline V gene are SGHTA and FQGTGA. CDR3 in DNA: TGTGCCAGCAGCCCTTGGGCCCACAATGAGCAGTTCTTC. This translates into CASSPWAHNEQFF.

The rearrangement joins TRBV6-5 to TRBJ1-5; the D is unclear. The germline CDR1 and CDR2 sequences are MNHEY and SVGAGI. The CDR3 is made up of 15 amino acids. Trimming stripped 5 bases from V and 6 bases from J, with 17 bases between. The CDR3 DNA reads as TGTGCCAGCAGTCTCTCGGGCGGTGGAGGTCAGCCCCAGCATTTT. Translating gives CASSLSGGGGQPQHF.

The rearrangement joins TRBV2 to TRBJ2-1, with D unclear. The CDR3 is 11 residues long. V lost 10 bases and J 4 bases, leaving 8 bases between the germline ends. CDR1 is SNHLY, CDR2 FYNNEI, per germline. The CDR3 coding sequence is TGTGCCACAGACCGGTACAATGAGCAGTTCTTC. This translates into CATDRYNEQFF.

The J gene is TRBJ1-2, the V gene TRBV10-2; D ambiguous. Germline V CDR1 and CDR2: WSHSY, SAAADI. The length of the CDR3 is 16 residues. V was pared by 2 bases and J by 4 bases, with 17 bases between. The CDR3, as DNA: TGCGCCAGCAGTGAGCTTCGTCGGCAGGTTTCCTATGGCTACACCTTC. It is translated as CASSELRRQVSYGYTF.

This clone was recorded a few times. The CDR3 DNA reads TGTGCCAGCAGGTTAAAAACAGTAGCCTATGGCTACACCTTC. This codes for CASRLKTVAYGYTF. The chain joins TRBV6-5 to TRBJ1-2; D gene uncertain. The CDR3 runs to 14 residues. V was pared by 6 bases and J by 4 bases, with 15 bases between. Looked up from germline, CDR1 is MNHEY and CDR2 is SVGAGI.

The chain links TRBV5-1 to TRBJ2-3, with TRBD1 matching 8 bases. Looked up from germline, CDR1 is SGHRS and CDR2 is YFSETQ. With 4 bases clipped from V and 3 bases from J, the junction kept 4 bases outside the gene matches. The CDR3 runs 14 residues. CDR3 loop: CASSPTGGTDTQYF. CDR3 bases: TGCGCCAGCAGCCCAACAGGGGGGACAGATACGCAGTATTTT.

The J gene is TRBJ1-2, the V gene TRBV30; no reliable D call. The CDR3 contains 13 residues. The V gene's germline CDR1 is GTSNPN and CDR2 SVGIG (reference sequence). V was cut by 2 bases and J by 8 bases, with 15 bases left in between. DNA for the CDR3: TGTGCCTGGAGTACGATCTGGGTTGGCGGCTACACCTTC. Protein sequence: CAWSTIWVGGYTF.

The chain couples TRBV9 to TRBJ1-4; D might be TRBD1 (6 bases). Germline V gene lookup returns CDR1 SGDLS and CDR2 YYNGEE. Trimming left V 4 bases short and J 8 bases short, with 15 bases between. The CDR3 is 14 amino acids. The CDR3 region has the DNA TGTGCCAGCAGCCCATGGAGGGGGAGGGAAAAACTGTTTTTT. Its translation: CASSPWRGREKLFF.